This T cell receptor (beta chain) was obtained from a study of response to subunit inactivated influenza vaccine. Trimming pared 0 bases from V and 5 bases from J, leaving 17 bases between. CDR3 size: 16 residues. Germline V lookup: CDR1 SQVTM, CDR2 ANQGSEA. TCRdb fed the RT-PCR reads into MiXCR, producing one record per CDR3 protein. The table has about 480,000 distinct CDR3 sequences, 9.5% to 13% seen once. The TCR originated in a man aged 45-65 years who received an inactivated influenza vaccine. This specimen was PBMCs from blood, taken roughly 45 days after vaccination. The chain uses TRBV29-1 and TRBJ2-1, with D uncertain. This CDR3 reads CSVEDENLVVDNEQFF. The CDR3 DNA reads TGCAGCGTTGAAGATGAGAATTTAGTAGTCGACAATGAGCAGTTCTTC.